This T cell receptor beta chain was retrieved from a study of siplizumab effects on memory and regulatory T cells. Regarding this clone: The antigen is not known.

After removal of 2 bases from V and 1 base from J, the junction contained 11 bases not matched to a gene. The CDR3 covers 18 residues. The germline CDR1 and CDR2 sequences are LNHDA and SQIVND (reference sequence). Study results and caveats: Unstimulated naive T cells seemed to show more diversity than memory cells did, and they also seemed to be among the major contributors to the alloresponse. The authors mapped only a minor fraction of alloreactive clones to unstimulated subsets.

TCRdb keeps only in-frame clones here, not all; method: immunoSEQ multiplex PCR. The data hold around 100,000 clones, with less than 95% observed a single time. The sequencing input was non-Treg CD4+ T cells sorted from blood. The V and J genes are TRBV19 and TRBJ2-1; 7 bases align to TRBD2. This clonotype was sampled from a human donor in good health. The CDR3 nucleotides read TGTGCCAGTAGTATATCGCCGGTAACGGGAGGTTCCTACAATGAGCAGTTCTTC. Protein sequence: CASSISPVTGGSYNEQFF.